This TCR beta chain was obtained from a study of read filtering for tumor transcriptome and immune sequencing. At the level of the study: Among patients, 17 were male and 14 female, aged about 40 to 90 (mean about 72). Per sample, TCR-region reads ranged about 4 to 11 million by IR-seq, roughly 85 to 1,300 by RNA-seq. Study-level results: This fraction held mixed bone marrow immune cells after CD138-negative sorting. About four fifths of IR-seq clonotypes had a single read, yet these held approximately 4% of reads.

This clonotype was seen a handful of times. The antigen is unknown. Molecular barcoded adaptors covering alpha/delta and beta/gamma chains were used on roughly 400 ng RNA. MiXCR, run by TCRdb on the reads, gives a single entry per CDR3 protein. The table shows some 62,000 distinct CDR3 sequences, with more than 11% occurring only once. The germline gives CDR1 MNHEY, CDR2 SMNVEV (reference sequence). Trimming removed 3 bases at V and 5 bases at J, with 10 bases between. The CDR3 has 13 residues. Material for sequencing was a population of CD138-negative cells sorted from bone marrow. This clonotype originated in a donor at least 40 years old with multiple myeloma. The chain employs TRBV27 and TRBJ2-5; unclear D gene. In DNA form, the CDR3 reads TGTGCCAGCAGTTTGGCGGTGTACGAGACCCAGTACTTC. It encodes CASSLAVYETQYF.